The rows below give T cell receptor beta chains drawn from one sample of a study of T cells in Graves' hyperthyroidism and ophthalmopathy. MiXCR, run by TCRdb on the multiplex PCR reads, gives a single entry per CDR3 protein. The sample lists more than 350,000 distinct CDR3 sequences, about 15% occurring once. Sequencing input: blood. The receptor source for this set is a woman under 40 with Graves' hyperthyroidism. CDR3s include the opening cysteine and the closing phenylalanine or tryptophan. The D gene is left open where the match is weak. Clone sizes are given selectively: once, few, many, or a class where the clone is expanded.

cdr3_aa cdr3_nt j_call clone_size d_call v_call
CAWSRTEVTEAFF TGTGCCTGGAGTCGGACAGAAGTAACTGAAGCTTTCTTT TRBJ1-1 many NA TRBV30
CASSDWRGSTDTQYF TGTGCCAGCAGTGACTGGCGGGGAAGCACAGATACGCAGTATTTT TRBJ2-3 once NA TRBV6-1
CASSQIQGDEQYF TGTGCCAGCTCACAAATACAGGGTGACGAGCAGTACTTC TRBJ2-7 many NA TRBV18
CATSRVGDSGNQETQYF TGTGCCACCAGCAGAGTCGGGGACAGCGGAAACCAAGAGACCCAGTACTTC TRBJ2-5 many TRBD1 TRBV15
CSARTGWGQPQHF TGCAGTGCTCGGACAGGTTGGGGACAGCCCCAGCATTTT TRBJ1-5 few TRBD1 TRBV20-1
CASSTTGFGYTF TGTGCCAGCAGTACCACAGGCTTCGGCTACACCTTC TRBJ1-2 few NA TRBV6-1
CASTYLAGTSTDTQYF TGTGCCAGCACGTACCTAGCGGGTACTAGCACAGATACGCAGTATTTT TRBJ2-3 NA TRBD2 TRBV2
CASSLGQGAAKNIQYF TGTGCCAGCAGTTTAGGGCAGGGGGCCGCCAAAAACATTCAGTACTTC TRBJ2-4 many TRBD1 TRBV28
CAWSEQGQAQYF TGTGCCTGGAGCGAACAGGGCCAGGCCCAGTACTTC TRBJ2-5 few NA TRBV30
CASSGSGSFPYEQYF TGTGCCAGCAGTGGTAGCGGGAGCTTTCCCTACGAGCAGTACTTC TRBJ2-7 many TRBD2 TRBV28
CASSLSRVAANEKLFF TGTGCCAGCAGTCTTTCCCGTGTTGCGGCTAATGAAAAACTGTTTTTT TRBJ1-4 NA NA TRBV6-1
CASSSRGNGETQYF TGTGCCAGCTCTTCCCGGGGGAATGGGGAGACCCAGTACTTC TRBJ2-5 many NA TRBV18
CASSPRHTGELFF TGTGCCAGCAGTCCCCGTCACACCGGGGAGCTGTTTTTT TRBJ2-2 many NA TRBV12-3/TRBV12-4
CSARARLAGEGYNEQYF TGCAGTGCTAGAGCGAGACTAGCGGGAGAAGGCTACAATGAGCAGTACTTC TRBJ2-7 NA TRBD2 TRBV20-1
CASSFRGRAGELFF TGTGCCAGCAGTTTCAGGGGGCGGGCCGGGGAGCTGTTTTTT TRBJ2-2 few TRBD1 TRBV27
CSARSPRDSSYEQYF TGCAGTGCTAGGTCCCCTCGGGACAGTTCCTACGAGCAGTACTTC TRBJ2-7 many TRBD1 TRBV20-1
CASSLGPGRGNEQFF TGCGCCAGCAGCTTGGGCCCCGGGAGGGGGAATGAGCAGTTCTTC TRBJ2-1 few TRBD2 TRBV5-1
CSARGYSNQPQHF TGCAGTGCTAGAGGGTATAGCAATCAGCCCCAGCATTTT TRBJ1-5 NA NA TRBV20-1
CASSHPSGPSTDTQYF TGCGCCAGCAGCCACCCTAGCGGACCTAGCACAGATACGCAGTATTTT TRBJ2-3 many TRBD2 TRBV5-1
CASSHNSLAQETQYF TGCGCCAGCAGCCACAACTCGTTAGCCCAGGAGACCCAGTACTTC TRBJ2-5 few NA TRBV4-1
CASSVDGGSSYEQYF TGTGCCAGCAGCGTAGATGGCGGGAGCTCCTACGAGCAGTACTTC TRBJ2-7 NA TRBD2 TRBV9
CASSRGQETQYF TGTGCCAGCAGCAGGGGACAAGAGACCCAGTACTTC TRBJ2-5 few NA TRBV5-5
CASSEYKSSYNEQFF TGTGCCAGCAGTGAATACAAAAGCTCCTACAATGAGCAGTTCTTC TRBJ2-1 NA NA TRBV25-1
CASSPGLLPYEQYF TGTGCCAGCAGCCCGGGACTACTCCCCTACGAGCAGTACTTC TRBJ2-7 few TRBD2 TRBV9
CASSSGLASTDTQYF TGTGCCAGCAGCTCAGGACTAGCAAGCACAGATACGCAGTATTTT TRBJ2-3 few TRBD2 TRBV11-2
CASSGQGQNNEQFF TGCGCCAGCAGCGGTCAGGGGCAAAACAATGAGCAGTTCTTC TRBJ2-1 many NA TRBV5-1
CSARDLSASGFEQYF TGCAGTGCTAGAGATCTAAGCGCTTCCGGCTTCGAGCAGTACTTC TRBJ2-7 NA NA TRBV20-1
CASRLAGTGELFF TGCGCCAGCAGACTAGCGGGAACCGGGGAGCTGTTTTTT TRBJ2-2 NA TRBD2 TRBV5-1
CASKSGPSYGYTF TGTGCCAGCAAGTCGGGACCGTCATATGGCTACACCTTC TRBJ1-2 many NA TRBV28
CATSRDPQAGGGGELFF TGTGCCACCAGCAGAGATCCCCAAGCGGGAGGAGGCGGGGAGCTGTTTTTT TRBJ2-2 NA TRBD2 TRBV15
CASSLDFVAGETYEQYF TGCGCCAGCAGCTTGGATTTTGTGGCGGGAGAGACCTACGAGCAGTACTTC TRBJ2-7 few TRBD2 TRBV5-1
CASSPLGQSYSGGNIQYF TGTGCCAGCTCACCTCTGGGACAGTCTTACTCCGGGGGAAACATTCAGTACTTC TRBJ2-4 many NA TRBV18
CASSLARQGAFGYTF TGTGCCAGCAGTTTGGCCCGACAGGGGGCCTTCGGCTACACCTTC TRBJ1-2 many TRBD1 TRBV28
CAVKAGPKETQYF TGTGCCGTTAAAGCGGGGCCTAAAGAGACCCAGTACTTC TRBJ2-5 many TRBD2 TRBV10-3
CSVVLGLGYEQYF TGCAGCGTTGTTCTGGGATTGGGGTACGAGCAGTACTTC TRBJ2-7 few NA TRBV29-1
CASSLSGGRSSYEQYF TGTGCCAGCAGTTTGAGCGGCGGGCGTAGCTCCTACGAGCAGTACTTC TRBJ2-7 NA NA TRBV27
CSVWTSAYEQYF TGCAGCGTCTGGACTAGCGCTTACGAGCAGTACTTC TRBJ2-7 NA TRBD2 TRBV29-1
CASTLTDDYGYTF TGTGCCAGCACCCTTACTGATGACTATGGCTACACCTTC TRBJ1-2 few NA TRBV12-3/TRBV12-4
CASSFDQGPYEQYF TGTGCCAGCAGCTTCGACCAGGGCCCCTACGAGCAGTACTTC TRBJ2-7 many NA TRBV7-9
CAGEGSTEAFF TGTGCCGGTGAAGGGAGCACTGAAGCTTTCTTT TRBJ1-1 NA NA TRBV5-4
CASQPGLGTRQYF TGTGCCAGCCAGCCGGGACTAGGGACGCGGCAGTACTTC TRBJ2-7 many TRBD2 TRBV11-2